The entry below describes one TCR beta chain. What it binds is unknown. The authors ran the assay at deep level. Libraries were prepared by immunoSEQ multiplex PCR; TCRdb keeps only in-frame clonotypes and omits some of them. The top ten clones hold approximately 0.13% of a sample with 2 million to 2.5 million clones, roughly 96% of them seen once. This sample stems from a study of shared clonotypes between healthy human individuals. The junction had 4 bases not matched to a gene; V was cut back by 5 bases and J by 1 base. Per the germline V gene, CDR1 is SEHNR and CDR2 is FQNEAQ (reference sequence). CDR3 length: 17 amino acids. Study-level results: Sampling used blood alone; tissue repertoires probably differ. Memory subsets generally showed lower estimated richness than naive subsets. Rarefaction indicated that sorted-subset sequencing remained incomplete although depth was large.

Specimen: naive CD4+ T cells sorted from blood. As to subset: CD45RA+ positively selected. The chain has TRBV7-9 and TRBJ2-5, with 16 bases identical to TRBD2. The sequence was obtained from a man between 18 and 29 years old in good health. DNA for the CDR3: TGTGCCAGCAGCCCGGGACTAGCGGGGGGGACCCAAGAGACCCAGTACTTC. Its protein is CASSPGLAGGTQETQYF.